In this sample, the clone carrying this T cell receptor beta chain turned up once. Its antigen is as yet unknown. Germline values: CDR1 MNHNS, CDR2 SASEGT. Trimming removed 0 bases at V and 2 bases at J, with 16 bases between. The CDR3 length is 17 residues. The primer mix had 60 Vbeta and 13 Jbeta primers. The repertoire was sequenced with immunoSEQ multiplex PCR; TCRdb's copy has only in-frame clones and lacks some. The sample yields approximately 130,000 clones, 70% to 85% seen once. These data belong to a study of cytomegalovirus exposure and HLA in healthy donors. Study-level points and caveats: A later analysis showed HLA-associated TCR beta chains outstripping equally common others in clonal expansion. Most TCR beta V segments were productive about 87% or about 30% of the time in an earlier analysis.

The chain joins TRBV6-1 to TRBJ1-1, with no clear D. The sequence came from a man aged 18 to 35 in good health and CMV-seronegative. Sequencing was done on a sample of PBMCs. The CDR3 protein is CASSEAWGGDLNTEAFF. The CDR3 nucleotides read TGTGCCAGCAGTGAAGCGTGGGGAGGAGATCTAAACACTGAAGCTTTCTTT.